This paragraph reports one T cell receptor beta chain. The CDR3 has 14 residues. V dropped 4 bases and J dropped 5 bases, with 13 bases sitting between them. Per germline, CDR1 KGHDR and CDR2 SFDVKD. Random hexamers were used to reverse transcribe the RNA input (roughly 0.5 to 1 ug). TCRdb itself ran the immunoSEQ multiplex PCR reads through MiXCR, one entry per CDR3 protein. The sample shows around 100,000 distinct CDR3 sequences, 95% of them seen only once. The data belong to a study of CD8 T cells in Susac syndrome. V gene TRBV24-1 combines with J gene TRBJ2-5; tentatively, D is TRBD1 (5 bases). This receptor was taken from a human donor with Susac syndrome. The specimen was CD8+ T cells from PBMCs. The CDR3 is CATSDQTVWETQYF. CDR3 nucleotides: TGTGCCACCAGTGACCAGACAGTCTGGGAGACCCAGTACTTC.